These 9 T cell receptor beta chains share one sample of origin, sequenced in a study of blood T cell repertoires in COVID-19. Sequencing was performed with immunoSEQ multiplex PCR; in TCRdb, only in-frame clones are kept and a portion is missing. This sample has 130,000 to 150,000 clones; approximately 88% occur once, and the top ten carry 0.95% to 1.5%. Sequenced material: PBMCs or T cells enriched from blood (not recorded which). These receptors all come from a woman under 40 with acute COVID-19.

This chain connects TRBV3-1 (or the pseudogene TRBV3-2) to TRBJ2-7; TRBD2 aligns across 7 bases. The germline V gene has CDR1 LGHDT and CDR2 YNNKEL (reference sequence). V shed 6 bases and J 7 bases; nucleotides not matched to a gene: 12. The CDR3 length is 14 residues. The chain's CDR3 is CASSWGAGEGEQYF. The DNA for the CDR3 is TGTGCCAGCAGTTGGGGCGCGGGAGAGGGTGAGCAGTACTTC.

The chain couples TRBV28 to TRBJ1-2; D not resolved. The germline V and J ends were trimmed by 4 bases and 4 bases, with 13 bases remaining between them. Per the germline V gene, CDR1 is MDHEN and CDR2 is SYDVKM. CDR3 size: 14 residues. The CDR3 region has the DNA TGTGCCAGCAGTTCGAGTGGTAGCCTCTATGGCTACACCTTC. It translates to CASSSSGSLYGYTF.

The count of this clone is one. This sequence joins TRBV28 and TRBJ2-3; 13 bases fit TRBD2. Germline-derived CDR1 and CDR2 are MDHEN and SYDVKM. There are 16 residues in the CDR3. V gave up 6 bases and J gave up 4 bases; unmatched junction bases: 7. This chain's CDR3 is CASSPGLAGLSDTQYF. The CDR3 DNA sequence: TGTGCCAGCAGCCCGGGACTAGCGGGACTTTCAGATACGCAGTATTTT.

The chain recombines TRBV2 with TRBJ1-5; D perhaps matches TRBD1 (5 bases). Germline V gives CDR1 SNHLY, CDR2 FYNNEI. V lost 6 bases and J 3 bases, leaving 15 bases between the germline ends. The CDR3 consists of 15 residues. The CDR3 sequence: CASSLSGSANQPQHF. The CDR3, as DNA: TGTGCCAGCAGCCTCTCAGGGTCGGCCAATCAGCCCCAGCATTTT.

The V gene is TRBV7-9, the J gene TRBJ1-2, with D uncertain. Germline V gene lookup returns CDR1 SEHNR and CDR2 FQNEAQ (reference sequence). Trimming took off 3 bases at V and 6 bases at J, with 14 bases between the two ends. CDR3 size: 14 residues. CDR3 region: CASSLASSANGYTF. The CDR3 DNA reads TGTGCCAGCAGCTTGGCATCGTCTGCCAATGGCTACACCTTC.

The V and J genes are TRBV19 and TRBJ2-4, with 7 nucleotides matching TRBD1. After removal of 3 bases from V and 5 bases from J, the junction contained 7 bases not matched to a gene. Germline CDR1 is LNHDA and CDR2 is SQIVND (reference sequence). The CDR3 consists of 15 residues. The CDR3: CASSIGQETQNIQYF. The CDR3 bases are TGTGCCAGTAGTATCGGACAGGAGACACAAAACATTCAGTACTTC.

V and J are TRBV9 and TRBJ2-5; TRBD1 aligns across 10 bases. Germline-derived CDR1 and CDR2 are SGDLS and YYNGEE. This CDR3 has 14 residues. V shed 4 bases, J shed 5 bases, and the junction held 5 bases outside the gene matches. CDR3 loop: CASSPMGQGETQYF. In DNA form, the CDR3 reads TGTGCCAGCAGCCCCATGGGACAGGGGGAGACCCAGTACTTC.

The CDR3 DNA sequence: TGCGCCAGCAGTGAGGTAGGGGCGTCGGAGACCCAGTACTTC. This translates into CASSEVGASETQYF. The rearrangement links TRBV10-1 to TRBJ2-5; D perhaps matches TRBD1 (5 bases). This CDR3 spans 14 amino acids. Trimming removed 2 bases at V and 5 bases at J, with 12 bases between. Germline loops: CDR1 WNHNN, CDR2 SYGVQD (reference sequence).

The chain couples TRBV10-3 to TRBJ1-1; 7 positions match TRBD1. V shed 10 bases and J 0 bases; nucleotides not matched to a gene: 5. CDR1 is ENHRY, CDR2 SYGVKD, per germline. The CDR3 totals 13 residues. The CDR3 DNA follows: TGTGCCACGAAGACAGGGCTGAACACTGAAGCTTTCTTT. This encodes CATKTGLNTEAFF.